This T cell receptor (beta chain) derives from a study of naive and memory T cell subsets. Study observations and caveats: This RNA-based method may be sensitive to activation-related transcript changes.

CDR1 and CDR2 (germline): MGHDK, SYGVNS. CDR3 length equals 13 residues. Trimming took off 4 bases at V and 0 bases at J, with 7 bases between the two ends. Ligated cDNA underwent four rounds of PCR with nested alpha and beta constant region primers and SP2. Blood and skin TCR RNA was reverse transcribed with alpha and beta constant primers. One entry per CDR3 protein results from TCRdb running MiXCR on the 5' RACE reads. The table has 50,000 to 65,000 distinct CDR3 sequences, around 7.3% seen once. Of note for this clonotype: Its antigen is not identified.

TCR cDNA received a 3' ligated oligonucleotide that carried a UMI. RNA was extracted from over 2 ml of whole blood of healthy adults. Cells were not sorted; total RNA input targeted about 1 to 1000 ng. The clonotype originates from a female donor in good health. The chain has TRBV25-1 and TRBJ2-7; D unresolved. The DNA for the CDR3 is TGTGCCAGCAGTGGGGCAGTCTCCTACGAGCAGTACTTC. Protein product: CASSGAVSYEQYF.